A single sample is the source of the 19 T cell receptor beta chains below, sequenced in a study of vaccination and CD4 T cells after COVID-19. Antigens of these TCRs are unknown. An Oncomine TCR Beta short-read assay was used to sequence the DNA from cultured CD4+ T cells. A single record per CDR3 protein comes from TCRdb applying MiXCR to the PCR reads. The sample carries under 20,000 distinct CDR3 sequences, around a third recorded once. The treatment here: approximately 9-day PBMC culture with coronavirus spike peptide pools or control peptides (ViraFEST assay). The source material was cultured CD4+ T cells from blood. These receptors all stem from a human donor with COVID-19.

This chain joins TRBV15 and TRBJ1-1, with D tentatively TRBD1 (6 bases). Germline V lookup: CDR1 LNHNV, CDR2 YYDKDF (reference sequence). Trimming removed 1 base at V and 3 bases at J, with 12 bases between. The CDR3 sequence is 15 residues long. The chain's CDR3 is CATSRVAGADTEAFF. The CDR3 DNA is TGTGCCACCAGCAGAGTTGCGGGGGCCGACACTGAAGCTTTCTTT. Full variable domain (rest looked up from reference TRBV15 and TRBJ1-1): DAMVIQNPRYQVTQFGKPVTLSCSQTLNHNVMYWYQQKSSQAPKLLFHYYDKDFNNEADTPDNFQSRRPNTSFCFLDIRSPGLGDTAMYLCATSRVAGADTEAFFGQGTRLTVV.

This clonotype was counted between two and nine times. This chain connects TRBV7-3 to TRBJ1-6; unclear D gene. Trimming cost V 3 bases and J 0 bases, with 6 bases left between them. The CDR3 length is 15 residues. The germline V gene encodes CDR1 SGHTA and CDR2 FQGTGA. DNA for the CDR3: TGTGCCAGCAGCTTTGACAACTCCTATAATTCACCCCTCCACTTT. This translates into CASSFDNSYNSPLHF.

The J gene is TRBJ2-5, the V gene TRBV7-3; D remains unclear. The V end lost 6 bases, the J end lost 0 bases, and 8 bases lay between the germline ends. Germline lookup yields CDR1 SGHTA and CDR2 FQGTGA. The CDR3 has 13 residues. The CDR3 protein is CASSPSNQETQYF. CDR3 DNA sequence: TGTGCCAGCAGTCCATCGAACCAAGAGACCCAGTACTTC.

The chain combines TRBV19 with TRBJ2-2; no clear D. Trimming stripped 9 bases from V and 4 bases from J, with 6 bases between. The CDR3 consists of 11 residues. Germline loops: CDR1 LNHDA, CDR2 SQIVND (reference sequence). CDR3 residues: CARDVTGELFF. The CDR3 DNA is TGTGCCAGGGATGTCACCGGGGAGCTGTTTTTT.

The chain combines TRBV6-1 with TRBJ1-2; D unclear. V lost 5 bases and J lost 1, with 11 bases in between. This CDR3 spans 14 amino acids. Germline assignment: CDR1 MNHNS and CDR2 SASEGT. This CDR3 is CASSPVGYNYGYTF. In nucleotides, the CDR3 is TGTGCCAGCAGTCCTGTGGGTTATAACTATGGCTACACCTTC.

The CDR3: CASSRAGSQETQYF. In nucleotides, the CDR3 is TGTGCCAGCAGCCGAGCGGGGTCCCAAGAGACCCAGTACTTC. The V and J genes are TRBV25-1 and TRBJ2-5, with TRBD2 identical over 7 bases. The CDR3 runs 14 residues. Losses at the gene ends were 6 bases for V and 1 base for J; bases not matched to a gene: 5. From germline, CDR1 is MGHDK and CDR2 SYGVNS.

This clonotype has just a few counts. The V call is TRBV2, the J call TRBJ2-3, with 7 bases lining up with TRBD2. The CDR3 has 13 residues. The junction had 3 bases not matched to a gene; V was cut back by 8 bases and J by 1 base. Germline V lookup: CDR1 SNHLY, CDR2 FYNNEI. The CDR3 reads CASGGVGTDTQYF. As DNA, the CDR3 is TGTGCCAGCGGGGGGGTCGGCACAGATACGCAGTATTTT.

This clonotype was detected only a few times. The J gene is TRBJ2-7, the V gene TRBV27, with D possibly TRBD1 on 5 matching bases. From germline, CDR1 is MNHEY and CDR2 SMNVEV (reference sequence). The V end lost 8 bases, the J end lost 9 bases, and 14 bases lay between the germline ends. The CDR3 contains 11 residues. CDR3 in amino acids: CASWQGMGQYF. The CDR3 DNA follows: TGTGCCAGCTGGCAGGGTATGGGGCAGTACTTC.

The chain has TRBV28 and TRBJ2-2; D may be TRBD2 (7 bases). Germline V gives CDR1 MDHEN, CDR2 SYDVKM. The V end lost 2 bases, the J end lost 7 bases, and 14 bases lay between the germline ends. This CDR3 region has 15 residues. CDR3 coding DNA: TGTGCCAGCAGTTTAGGGGGGGCGCGGAGCGGGGAGCTGTTTTTT. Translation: CASSLGGARSGELFF.

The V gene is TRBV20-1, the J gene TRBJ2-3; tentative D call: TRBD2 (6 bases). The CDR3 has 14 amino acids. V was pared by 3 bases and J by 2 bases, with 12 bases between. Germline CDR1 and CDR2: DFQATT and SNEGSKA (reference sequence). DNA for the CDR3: TGCAGTGCTAGGGGTAGCGGTTACACAGATACGCAGTATTTT. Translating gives CSARGSGYTDTQYF.

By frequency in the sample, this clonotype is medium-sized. The CDR3 nucleotides read TGTGCCAGCAGCCTAAGACAGGAAACGGGGCGGGGAGGCTACACCTTC. Residues: CASSLRQETGRGGYTF. The gene calls are TRBV27 and TRBJ1-2; a weak D match, TRBD1 (6 bases). The CDR3 consists of 16 residues. Germline V gives CDR1 MNHEY, CDR2 SMNVEV (reference sequence). Trimming took off 6 bases at V and 8 bases at J, with 25 bases between the two ends.

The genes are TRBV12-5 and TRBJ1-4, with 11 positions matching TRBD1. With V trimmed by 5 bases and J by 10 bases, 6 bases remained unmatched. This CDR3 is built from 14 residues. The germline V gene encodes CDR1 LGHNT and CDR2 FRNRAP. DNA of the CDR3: TGTGCTAGTGGTACGGACAGGGGGCTTTCAAAACTGTTTTTT. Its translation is CASGTDRGLSKLFF.

In DNA form, the CDR3 reads TGTGCCAGCAGCCCTGGAGCGGGGGGGGTGGAGACCCAGTACTTC. Translation gives CASSPGAGGVETQYF. The chain combines TRBV5-6 with TRBJ2-5; 10 bases line up with TRBD2. CDR1 is SGHDT and CDR2 is YYEEEE in the germline V gene. CDR3 length: 15 residues. V was pared by 4 bases and J by 5 bases, with 8 bases of the junction left unmatched.

The CDR3 spells CASSMETPMNTEAFF. The CDR3 nucleotides read TGTGCCAGTAGTATGGAGACCCCTATGAACACTGAAGCTTTCTTT. The chain employs TRBV19 and TRBJ1-1, with D unresolved. The germline gives CDR1 LNHDA, CDR2 SQIVND (reference sequence). Trimming stripped 3 bases from V and 0 bases from J, with 11 bases between. There are 15 residues in the CDR3.

The CDR3 spells CASSELTARGQLGYTF. CDR3 DNA: TGTGCCAGCAGTGAGTTGACGGCCAGGGGGCAGTTAGGCTACACCTTC. The gene calls are TRBV6-1 and TRBJ1-2, with TRBD1 matching over 8 bases. The CDR3 runs 16 residues. V dropped 3 bases and J dropped 8; count of bases not matched to a gene: 14. Germline CDR1 reads MNHNS; CDR2 reads SASEGT.

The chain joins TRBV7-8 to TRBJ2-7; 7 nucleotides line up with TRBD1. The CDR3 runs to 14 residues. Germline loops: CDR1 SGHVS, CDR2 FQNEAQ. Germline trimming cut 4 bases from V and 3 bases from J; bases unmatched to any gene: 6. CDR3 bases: TGTGCCAGCAGCTATGGGACAGCCAACTACGAGCAGTACTTC. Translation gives CASSYGTANYEQYF.

The chain's CDR3 is CASSPLRGSGGAGEQFF. CDR3 nucleotides: TGTGCCAGCTCACCGCTACGCGGTAGCGGGGGGGCCGGTGAGCAGTTCTTC. This chain joins TRBV18 and TRBJ2-1; 11 bases agree with TRBD2. This CDR3 is built from 17 residues. Germline V gives CDR1 KGHSH, CDR2 LQKENI. V shed 3 bases, J shed 9 bases, and the junction held 13 bases outside the gene matches.

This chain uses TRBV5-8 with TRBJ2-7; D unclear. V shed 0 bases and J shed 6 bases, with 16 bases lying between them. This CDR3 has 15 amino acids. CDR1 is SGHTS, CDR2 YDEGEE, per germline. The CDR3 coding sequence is TGTGCCAGCAGCTTGGAACGGCCCGGCCTAGGCGAGCAGTACTTC. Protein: CASSLERPGLGEQYF.

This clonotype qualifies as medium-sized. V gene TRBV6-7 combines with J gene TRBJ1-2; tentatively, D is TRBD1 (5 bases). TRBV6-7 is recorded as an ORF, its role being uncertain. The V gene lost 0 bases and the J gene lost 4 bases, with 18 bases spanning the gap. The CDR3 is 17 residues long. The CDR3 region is CASSYSWGTGEGYGYTF. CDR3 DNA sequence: TGTGCCAGCAGTTACTCGTGGGGCACTGGGGAGGGCTATGGCTACACCTTC.